This is a list of T cell receptor beta chains from one sample in a study of T-cell reconstitution after alpha-beta-depleted transplantation in children. TCRdb re-analysed the PCR reads in MiXCR, keeping a single row per CDR3 protein. The sample yields some 840,000 distinct CDR3 sequences, 15% to 20% seen once. This sample comprised PBMCs, mostly from graft donor cells, obtained 360 days after TCRalphabeta/CD19-depleted stem cell transplant. The receptors shown here come from a male patient under 18 who had a stem cell transplant for acute lymphoblastic leukemia, so the T cells may come from the graft donor. CDR3s include the opening cysteine and the closing phenylalanine or tryptophan. A D gene is named only where the DNA matches it firmly. The size entry is marked missing in some rows and otherwise reads once, few, many or a size class.

CDR3aa,CDR3nt,v_gene,abundance,d_gene,len,j_gene
CASSLGYTSNVLTF,TGTGCCAGCAGCTTAGGTTATACCAGCAACGTCCTGACTTTC,TRBV11-2,.,.,14,TRBJ2-6
CASSLVPENTGELFF,TGCGCCAGCAGCTTGGTTCCAGAGAACACCGGGGAGCTGTTTTTT,TRBV5-1,.,.,15,TRBJ2-2
CASSFSENTDTQYF,TGCGCCAGCAGCTTTAGCGAAAACACAGATACGCAGTATTTT,TRBV5-1,.,.,14,TRBJ2-3
CASSVAQGRGLSNTGELFF,TGTGCCAGCAGCGTAGCTCAGGGCAGGGGGCTCTCGAACACCGGGGAGCTGTTTTTT,TRBV9,few,TRBD1,19,TRBJ2-2
CASSRAVLITGTLYQPQHF,TGCGCCAGCAGCCGGGCGGTGTTGATTACCGGGACACTCTATCAGCCCCAGCATTTT,TRBV4-1,.,.,19,TRBJ1-5
CAGGGRGSINIQYF,TGTGCCGGTGGGGGTCGGGGGTCCATCAACATTCAGTACTTC,TRBV28,few,.,14,TRBJ2-4
CSVARDATNEKLFF,TGCAGCGTTGCCCGGGATGCAACTAATGAAAAACTGTTTTTT,TRBV29-1,many,.,14,TRBJ1-4
CASGPAPRYGIVSYEQYF,TGTGCCAGCGGCCCGGCCCCGAGGTACGGGATTGTCTCCTACGAGCAGTACTTC,TRBV11-2,.,.,18,TRBJ2-7
CASSSFAEATGDYGYTF,TGTGCCAGCAGCTCCTTCGCTGAGGCTACAGGTGACTATGGCTACACCTTC,TRBV11-1,.,.,17,TRBJ1-2
CASSLAGTGKYGYTF,TGCGCCAGCAGCTTGGCCGGGACAGGGAAGTATGGCTACACCTTC,TRBV5-1,.,TRBD1,15,TRBJ1-2
CASSVGAPGLAGYEQYF,TGTGCCAGTAGTGTAGGAGCTCCGGGACTAGCGGGATACGAGCAGTACTTC,TRBV19,.,TRBD2,17,TRBJ2-7
CASSSDRVDIQYF,TGTGCCAGCAGTAGCGACAGGGTTGACATTCAGTACTTC,TRBV6-1,many,TRBD1,13,TRBJ2-4
CASSPSEALTHYEQYF,TGTGCCAGCAGCCCGTCCGAGGCTCTGACTCACTACGAGCAGTACTTC,TRBV7-9,few,.,16,TRBJ2-7
CASSLGWLFTDTQYF,TGTGCCAGCAGCTTAGGCTGGTTGTTCACAGATACGCAGTATTTT,TRBV7-9,few,.,15,TRBJ2-3
CASTRGPGGETQYF,TGCGCCAGCACCAGGGGTCCAGGCGGGGAGACCCAGTACTTC,TRBV5-1,.,.,14,TRBJ2-5
CSVGPLQGTYEQYF,TGCAGCGTTGGCCCCTTACAAGGGACCTACGAGCAGTACTTC,TRBV29-1,many,.,14,TRBJ2-7
CASSLDRTASSYNEQFF,TGTGCCAGCAGCTTAGATCGTACTGCCAGCTCCTACAATGAGCAGTTCTTC,TRBV11-2,few,.,17,TRBJ2-1
CSVEKDRGADTQYF,TGCAGCGTTGAAAAGGACAGGGGTGCAGATACGCAGTATTTT,TRBV29-1,many,TRBD1,14,TRBJ2-3
CASSPVQNEQFF,TGTGCCAGCTCACCAGTCCAGAATGAGCAGTTCTTC,TRBV18,.,.,12,TRBJ2-1
CASKGIAEGTGELFF,TGTGCCAGCAAGGGTATAGCGGAGGGCACCGGGGAGCTGTTTTTT,TRBV12-3/TRBV12-4,few,.,15,TRBJ2-2
CASSWWGELFF,TGTGCCAGCAGTTGGTGGGGGGAGCTGTTTTTT,TRBV6-2/TRBV6-3,few,.,11,TRBJ2-2
CASSLWGGFEQYF,TGTGCCAGCAGTTTATGGGGCGGTTTCGAGCAGTACTTC,TRBV27,many,.,13,TRBJ2-7
CASSALAAFQETQYF,TGTGCCAGCAGCGCACTAGCGGCATTCCAAGAGACCCAGTACTTC,TRBV6-2/TRBV6-3,.,TRBD2,15,TRBJ2-5